This entry is about one T cell receptor beta chain. Here immunoSEQ multiplex PCR was the method, and the copy in TCRdb shows in-frame clones only, minus some. The top ten clones hold over 35% of a sample with roughly 100,000 clones, 81% of them seen once. The germline V gene encodes CDR1 SGHAT and CDR2 FQDESV (reference sequence). Trimming removed 3 bases from V and 4 bases from J, with 9 bases in between. The CDR3 has 13 amino acids. The data derive from a study of blood T cell repertoires in COVID-19. Material for sequencing was peripheral blood. This chain uses TRBV11-1 with TRBJ1-1; possibly TRBD1 for D (6 bases). The sequence was collected from a man older than 75 with acute or convalescent COVID-19. CDR3 amino acids: CASSLPGATEAFF. The CDR3 region has the DNA TGTGCCAGCAGCTTGCCAGGGGCCACTGAAGCTTTCTTT.